This entry lists 15 T cell receptor beta chains sequenced from one sample in a study of beta chain features in type 1 diabetes. Sequenced material consisted of expressed TCRB transcripts (all of the isolated RNA was reverse transcribed). Here immunoSEQ multiplex PCR was the method, and the copy in TCRdb shows in-frame clones only, minus some. The data show hundreds of thousands of clones, about a sixth seen once. The source material was naive CD4+ T cells from blood. These receptors were collected from a woman aged 18-35 years in good health.

The rearrangement uses TRBV2 and TRBJ2-1; 9 bases match TRBD2. CDR3 length: 11 amino acids. Germline CDR1 is SNHLY and CDR2 is FYNNEI. J was trimmed by 15 bases and V by 5 bases; bases with no gene match: 5. In nucleotides, the CDR3 is TGTGCCAGCAGTATAGCGGGAGCGTCGTTCTTC. This gives the protein CASSIAGASFF.

This clone was observed a few times. Other nucleotide sequences from this sample produce the same CDR3. This chain links TRBV10-3 with TRBJ1-5, with 8 nucleotides matching TRBD1. The CDR3 loop spans 15 amino acids. Trimming removed 2 bases from V and 0 bases from J; junction bases left unmatched: 0. The germline CDR1 and CDR2 sequences are ENHRY and SYGVKD. In DNA form, the CDR3 reads TGTGCCATCAGTGAGGGACAGGGTAGCAATCAGCCCCAGCATTTT. The encoded protein is CAISEGQGSNQPQHF.

The V call is TRBV7-2, the J call TRBJ2-5; 7 nucleotides agree with TRBD2. CDR1 and CDR2 from the germline V gene are SGHTA and FQGNSA. CDR3 length: 17 residues. V was clipped by 5 bases and J by 5 bases; unmatched bases: 17. CDR3 bases: TGTGCCAGCAGCGTGCGGCTAGCGGCGGAAGGATGGGAGACCCAGTACTTC. It specifies CASSVRLAAEGWETQYF.

This clone was recorded a few times. This chain uses TRBV6-5 with TRBJ1-2, with D unclear. CDR3 size: 13 residues. V was cut by 5 bases and J by 2 bases, with 9 bases left in between. Looked up from germline, CDR1 is MNHEY and CDR2 is SVGAGI. This CDR3 is CASSPDLNYGYTF. CDR3 nucleotides: TGTGCCAGCAGTCCGGATTTAAACTATGGCTACACCTTC.

In this sample, this clone turned up a few times. The rearrangement uses TRBV2 and TRBJ2-3; D is possibly TRBD1 or TRBD2 (5 bases each). CDR1 and CDR2 (germline): SNHLY, FYNNEI. Trimming cost V 5 bases and J 6 bases, with 15 bases left between them. This CDR3 comprises 14 residues. The CDR3 sequence: CASSPGPVLDTQYF. The CDR3 DNA is TGTGCCAGCAGTCCGGGACCCGTATTGGATACGCAGTATTTT.

The CDR3, as DNA: TGCGCCAGCAGCCCAGGAGGGCTAGCTCGCAATGAGCAGTTCTTC. It codes for CASSPGGLARNEQFF. V is TRBV4-3 and J is TRBJ2-1; D may be TRBD2 (6 bases). CDR3 length equals 15 residues. The germline V gene encodes CDR1 LGHNA and CDR2 YSLEER. Trimming pared 4 bases from V and 6 bases from J, leaving 16 bases between.

V is TRBV7-2 and J is TRBJ2-5, with TRBD1 identical over 7 bases. The germline CDR1 and CDR2 sequences are SGHTA and FQGNSA. The CDR3 spans 15 residues. J was trimmed by 2 bases and V by 5 bases; bases with no gene match: 8. CDR3 loop: CASSTLGQAQETQYF. The CDR3 nucleotides are TGTGCCAGCAGCACGTTAGGACAGGCACAAGAGACCCAGTACTTC.

The gene calls are TRBV9 and TRBJ1-2, with TRBD1 matching over 7 bases. The V gene's germline CDR1 is SGDLS and CDR2 YYNGEE. Losses at the gene ends were 3 bases for V and 8 bases for J; bases not matched to a gene: 4. The CDR3 sequence is 12 residues long. This CDR3 reads CASSGQGTGYTF. The CDR3 region has the DNA TGTGCCAGCAGCGGACAGGGTACGGGCTACACCTTC.

The genes are TRBV9 and TRBJ2-3; D might be TRBD1 (5 bases). CDR3 length equals 14 residues. CDR1 and CDR2 from the germline V gene are SGDLS and YYNGEE. Trimming removed 1 base from V and 5 bases from J, with 11 bases in between. The CDR3 loop is CASSVQGIQDTQYF. CDR3 nucleotide sequence: TGTGCCAGCAGCGTACAGGGTATTCAAGATACGCAGTATTTT.

In this sample, this clone turned up a few times. J is TRBJ2-3 and V is TRBV10-3; 11 bases agree with TRBD2. The trim removed 3 bases at V and 2 bases at J, leaving 7 bases unmatched. The germline V gene encodes CDR1 ENHRY and CDR2 SYGVKD. The CDR3 contains 17 residues. The DNA of the CDR3 is TGTGCCATCAGTGACCTAACTAGCGGGGGAAACACAGATACGCAGTATTTT. It codes for CAISDLTSGGNTDTQYF.

This clone has just a few counts. This rearrangement joins TRBV19 to TRBJ2-1; no firm D call. The ends were cut back, 3 bases at V and 9 bases at J, with 12 bases in the middle. Germline V CDR1 and CDR2: LNHDA, SQIVND (reference sequence). The CDR3 sequence is 13 residues long. In DNA form, the CDR3 reads TGTGCCAGTAGTATTGTCGGGTATGGTGAGCAGTTCTTC. Amino acid sequence: CASSIVGYGEQFF.

The chain links TRBV28 to TRBJ2-7, with 7 bases lining up with TRBD1. Germline CDR1 reads MDHEN; CDR2 reads SYDVKM. Trimming at V came to 6 bases and at J to 7 bases, leaving 15 bases not matched to a gene. The CDR3 sequence is 15 residues long. CDR3: CASRTQGVPLREQYF. The DNA of the CDR3 is TGTGCCAGCAGAACTCAGGGGGTCCCCCTCAGGGAGCAGTACTTC. Supplemented by reference TRBV28 and TRBJ2-7, the full variable domain reads DVKVTQSSRYLVKRTGEKVFLECVQDMDHENMFWYRQDPGLGLRLIYFSYDVKMKEKGDIPEGYSVSREKKERFSLILESASTNQTSMYLCASRTQGVPLREQYFGPGTRLTVT.

This clone was detected only a few times. The rearrangement uses TRBV19 and TRBJ2-7, with D perhaps TRBD1 (7 bases). Germline CDR1 is LNHDA and CDR2 is SQIVND (reference sequence). This CDR3 has 12 amino acids. V lost 9 bases and J 2 bases, leaving 11 bases between the germline ends. CDR3 residues: CASGGGAYEQYF. The CDR3 DNA is TGTGCCAGCGGAGGGGGCGCCTACGAGCAGTACTTC.

A few counts support this clone. This chain uses TRBV6-5 with TRBJ1-1; D is perhaps TRBD1 (5 bases). This CDR3 spans 15 amino acids. The V end lost 5 bases, the J end lost 5 bases, and 18 bases lay between the germline ends. Germline V gives CDR1 MNHEY, CDR2 SVGAGI. In nucleotides, the CDR3 is TGTGCCAGCAGTCCGGCGGGGCTACGGAAAACTGAAGCTTTCTTT. Translation: CASSPAGLRKTEAFF.

This clone was detected only a few times. J is TRBJ2-5 and V is TRBV14, with a weak D call TRBD1 (6 bases). CDR1 is SGHDN and CDR2 is FVKESK in the germline V gene. Trimming pared 3 bases from V and 5 bases from J, leaving 10 bases between. The CDR3 loop spans 13 amino acids. CDR3 residues: CASSHGTQETQYF. The CDR3 nucleotides read TGTGCCAGCAGCCACGGGACACAGGAGACCCAGTACTTC.